These T cell receptor beta chains were read from a single sample in a study of blood T cell repertoires in COVID-19. Libraries were prepared by immunoSEQ multiplex PCR; TCRdb keeps only in-frame clonotypes and omits some of them. The sample holds over 65,000 clones, 80% seen once. Sequencing was performed on peripheral blood. The receptors shown here come from a woman aged 40 to 49 with active or convalescent COVID-19. The CDR3 runs from the conserved cysteine through the conserved F or W. D genes are given only for firm matches. The size entry is marked missing in some rows and otherwise reads once, few, many or a size class.

V gene	J gene	clone size	D gene	CDR3 DNA	CDR3 protein
TRBV12-3/TRBV12-4	TRBJ2-2	.	.	TGTGCCAGCAGAAACATGAACACCGGGGAGCTGTTTTTT	CASRNMNTGELFF
TRBV13	TRBJ1-1	once	.	TGTGCCAGCAGCTTAGGGCATCCAGGTACCGAAGCTTTCTTT	CASSLGHPGTEAFF
TRBV29-1	TRBJ1-5	.	TRBD1	TGCAGCGTTGCTGGACAGGCGGATCAGCCCCAGCATTTT	CSVAGQADQPQHF
TRBV7-3	TRBJ1-4	.	.	TGTGCCAGCAGCTTACGACACTCTGAAAAACTGTTTTTT	CASSLRHSEKLFF
TRBV28	TRBJ1-6	.	.	TGTGCCAGCAGTTTATTTCGCGACAGAGTCGGTAATTCACCCCTCCACTTT	CASSLFRDRVGNSPLHF
TRBV28	TRBJ1-2	.	.	TGTGCCAGCATCTCCCTCAGTGGCTACACCTTC	CASISLSGYTF
TRBV29-1	TRBJ2-1	.	.	TGCAGCGTTGGCGGTACCTACAATGAGCAGTTCTTC	CSVGGTYNEQFF
TRBV19	TRBJ1-2	once	TRBD1	TGTGCCAGTAGTGACAGGGGGACGACCTTC	CASSDRGTTF
TRBV7-9	TRBJ1-5	.	TRBD1	TGTGCCAGCAGCTCGGGACAGTGGAATCAGCCCCAGCATTTT	CASSSGQWNQPQHF
TRBV5-1	TRBJ2-2	.	TRBD1	TGCGCCAGCAGCTTGGCGTGGACAGGGAACACCGGGGAGCTGTTTTTT	CASSLAWTGNTGELFF
TRBV28	TRBJ2-7	.	TRBD1	TGTGCCAGCAGCAAAACCGGGACAGGGCTTTACGAGCAGTACTTC	CASSKTGTGLYEQYF
TRBV10-2	TRBJ1-5	.	.	TGCGCCAGCAAAGGGGGTAGCAATCAGCCCCAGCATTTT	CASKGGSNQPQHF
TRBV5-1	TRBJ2-5	once	TRBD2	TGCGCCAGCAGAGGAGGCCTCGGGAGCGGGGTAGAGACCCAGTACTTC	CASRGGLGSGVETQYF
TRBV18	TRBJ2-2	.	.	TGTGCCAGCTCACCAACAGCGAACACCGGGGAGCTGTTTTTT	CASSPTANTGELFF
TRBV6-5	TRBJ1-1	.	.	TGTGCCAGCAGTTATACAAACAGGAACACTGAAGCTTTCTTT	CASSYTNRNTEAFF
TRBV10-1	TRBJ1-2	.	.	TGCGCCAGCAGTGAGTCGATGAATCAGGGGTTTGCGGACTATGGCTACACCTTC	CASSESMNQGFADYGYTF
TRBV9	TRBJ1-3	.	TRBD1	TGTGCCAGCAGCGTAGGGGGACAGAGCTCTGGAAACACCATATATTTT	CASSVGGQSSGNTIYF
TRBV7-2	TRBJ2-1	.	.	TGTGCCAGCAGCTTTGGTTCCAGGGGTGAGCAGTTCTTC	CASSFGSRGEQFF
TRBV14	TRBJ2-1	.	TRBD2	TGTGCCAGCAGCCGGGGACTAGCGGGACTTGAAGAGCAGTTCTTC	CASSRGLAGLEEQFF
TRBV29-1	TRBJ2-3	.	TRBD2	TGCAGCGTTAGGACTAGTGCTGGCACAGATACGCAGTATTTT	CSVRTSAGTDTQYF
TRBV5-6	TRBJ1-2	.	TRBD1	TGTGCCAGCAGCACGACGAGGGGGCACTATGGCTACACCTTC	CASSTTRGHYGYTF
TRBV20-1	TRBJ1-2	.	TRBD1	TGCAGTGCTAGTGAAGCCGGGACAGGGGCCTATGGCTACACCTTC	CSASEAGTGAYGYTF
TRBV6-5	TRBJ2-1	few	TRBD2	TGTGCCAGCAGCCCCAGCGGGGTGGGGTACAATGAGCAGTTCTTC	CASSPSGVGYNEQFF
TRBV30	TRBJ1-6	.	.	TGTGCCTGGAGGACGGGGGTAAGCTCCTATAATTCACCCCTCCACTTT	CAWRTGVSSYNSPLHF
TRBV7-2	TRBJ2-5	.	TRBD1	TGTGCCAGCAGCTTAGCGGCAGGGGGCGGGGAGACCCAGTACTTC	CASSLAAGGGETQYF
TRBV7-3	TRBJ2-7	.	.	TGTGCCAGCAGCTTAGGGCCCAACTACGAGCAGTACTTC	CASSLGPNYEQYF
TRBV2	TRBJ1-2	few	TRBD1	TGTGCCAGCAGTGAAATAGGCAGGGGGAGTCTCTATGGCTACACCTTC	CASSEIGRGSLYGYTF